This is a list of T cell receptor beta chains from one sample in a study of blood T cell repertoires in COVID-19. Some clones are missing from TCRdb's copy, which holds only in-frame ones; the method was immunoSEQ multiplex PCR. The table shows around 300,000 clones, with around 89% occurring only once. The sample comprised PBMCs or T cells enriched from blood (not recorded which). These receptors were obtained from a young woman who had recovered from COVID-19. Each CDR3 is given with its conserved first and last residue. A D gene is named only where the DNA matches it firmly. Clone size is shown for a subset of rows, as once, few, many or a class of expanded clone.

d_gene	v_gene	j_gene	abundance	CDR3aa	CDR3nt
TRBD1	TRBV14	TRBJ2-7	NA	CASSQDLGRDSPYEQYF	TGTGCCAGCAGCCAAGATCTGGGCAGGGACAGCCCCTACGAGCAGTACTTC
NA	TRBV5-1	TRBJ1-1	once	CASSTGTNTEAFF	TGCGCCAGCAGCACAGGGACGAACACTGAAGCTTTCTTT
TRBD1	TRBV28	TRBJ1-4	once	CASTDFGQGSEKLFF	TGTGCCAGCACCGATTTTGGACAGGGATCCGAAAAACTGTTTTTT
TRBD1	TRBV2	TRBJ1-1	NA	CASRDRAQGDTEAFF	TGTGCCAGCAGAGACAGGGCCCAAGGGGACACTGAAGCTTTCTTT
NA	TRBV19	TRBJ2-2	NA	CASSIARDTGELFF	TGTGCCAGTAGTATAGCGAGGGACACCGGGGAGCTGTTTTTT
TRBD1	TRBV19	TRBJ1-2	many	CASRPHTTGGAWDYGYTF	TGTGCCAGTAGACCTCATACGACAGGGGGCGCTTGGGACTATGGCTACACCTTC
TRBD2	TRBV28	TRBJ2-1	NA	CASSPTQAGGSVQFF	TGTGCCAGCAGTCCTACTCAAGCGGGGGGTTCAGTGCAGTTCTTC
NA	TRBV11-2	TRBJ1-5	NA	CASSLDPGGGQPQHF	TGTGCCAGCAGCTTAGATCCGGGGGGAGGACAGCCCCAGCATTTT
TRBD1	TRBV9	TRBJ2-7	NA	CASSVALNSDRVAYEQYF	TGTGCCAGCAGCGTAGCCCTAAATTCGGACAGGGTGGCGTACGAGCAGTACTTC
NA	TRBV2	TRBJ1-1	NA	CASSRIRGTEAFF	TGTGCCAGCAGTAGAATCCGGGGTACTGAAGCTTTCTTT
NA	TRBV11-2	TRBJ2-5	NA	CASSLLGAGYIETQYF	TGTGCCAGCAGCTTATTGGGGGCGGGTTATATAGAGACCCAGTACTTC
NA	TRBV19	TRBJ1-5	NA	CASSKRGGNKGQPQHF	TGTGCCAGTAGTAAAAGGGGCGGAAATAAAGGTCAGCCCCAGCATTTT
TRBD1	TRBV28	TRBJ1-3	NA	CASSRQGAQGNTIYF	TGTGCCAGCAGCCGACAGGGGGCGCAGGGAAACACCATATATTTT
TRBD1	TRBV19	TRBJ1-2	NA	CASSPTGNGYTF	TGTGCCAGTAGTCCGACAGGGAATGGCTACACCTTC
TRBD2	TRBV27	TRBJ2-5	NA	CASGLAGSQETQYF	TGTGCCAGCGGACTAGCGGGGAGTCAAGAGACCCAGTACTTC
TRBD2	TRBV3-1/TRBV3-2	TRBJ2-2	once	CASSHFGTSANTGELFF	TGTGCCAGCAGCCACTTTGGGACTAGCGCGAACACCGGGGAGCTGTTTTTT
NA	TRBV6-2/TRBV6-3	TRBJ2-3	few	CASSYLDTQYF	TGTGCCAGCAGTTACCTAGATACGCAGTATTTT
TRBD1	TRBV6-5	TRBJ1-2	NA	CASSRGTGLYGYTF	TGTGCCAGCAGTAGGGGGACAGGACTCTATGGCTACACCTTC
TRBD1	TRBV5-1	TRBJ1-1	NA	CASSRTGGGNTEAFF	TGCGCCAGCAGCAGAACAGGGGGAGGGAACACTGAAGCTTTCTTT
NA	TRBV27	TRBJ2-2	NA	CASSPGLNTGELFF	TGTGCCAGCAGTCCCGGGTTGAACACCGGGGAGCTGTTTTTT
NA	TRBV28	TRBJ1-2	NA	CASTPGLGNYGYTF	TGTGCCAGCACACCTGGACTGGGGAACTATGGCTACACCTTC
NA	TRBV5-4	TRBJ2-2	NA	CASSINVGELFF	TGTGCCAGCAGCATCAATGTCGGGGAGCTGTTTTTT
TRBD1	TRBV10-3	TRBJ1-2	NA	CAISEGQGYGYTF	TGTGCCATCAGTGAGGGACAGGGCTATGGCTACACCTTC
NA	TRBV6-5	TRBJ1-1	NA	CASRGLDKSGTEAFF	TGTGCCAGCAGGGGACTCGATAAATCGGGCACTGAAGCTTTCTTT
NA	TRBV2	TRBJ1-5	NA	CASSPPAAGGQPQHF	TGTGCCAGCAGTCCCCCCGCCGCGGGCGGTCAGCCCCAGCATTTT
TRBD1	TRBV27	TRBJ2-1	NA	CASSPDRGYNEQFF	TGTGCCAGCAGTCCGGACAGGGGATACAATGAGCAGTTCTTC
NA	TRBV28	TRBJ2-1	NA	CASLADYNEQFF	TGTGCCAGCTTGGCGGATTACAATGAGCAGTTCTTC
TRBD2	TRBV11-2	TRBJ2-3	NA	CASSSRRRTLAGEGDTQYF	TGTGCCAGCAGCTCGCGCCGCCGTACATTAGCGGGGGAGGGAGATACGCAGTATTTT
NA	TRBV3-1/TRBV3-2	TRBJ1-2	NA	CASSQVENYGYTF	TGTGCCAGCAGCCAAGTCGAGAACTATGGCTACACCTTC
TRBD1	TRBV6-5	TRBJ1-2	NA	CASRRSGTGITF	TGTGCCAGCAGGCGGTCCGGGACAGGGATTACCTTC
TRBD2	TRBV7-9	TRBJ2-3	NA	CASSLVLAGASTDTQYF	TGTGCCAGCAGCTTAGTGCTAGCGGGGGCTAGCACAGATACGCAGTATTTT
TRBD2	TRBV4-1	TRBJ2-1	NA	CASSQDLPSGSTYNEQFF	TGCGCCAGCAGCCAAGATTTGCCTAGCGGGTCCACCTACAATGAGCAGTTCTTC
TRBD1	TRBV28	TRBJ1-2	NA	CASSLGDRGGPPGYTF	TGTGCCAGCAGTTTAGGGGACAGGGGGGGCCCCCCGGGCTACACCTTC
NA	TRBV9	TRBJ2-2	few	CASSPGQTNTGELFF	TGTGCCAGCAGCCCTGGACAAACGAACACCGGGGAGCTGTTTTTT
TRBD1	TRBV5-6	TRBJ1-6	NA	CASSLGRGMSNSPLHF	TGTGCCAGCAGCTTGGGCAGGGGGATGTCCAATTCACCCCTCCACTTT
NA	TRBV19	TRBJ1-5	NA	CASSPPFWRIRDQPQHF	TGTGCCAGTAGCCCCCCTTTTTGGAGGATTCGGGATCAGCCCCAGCATTTT
NA	TRBV3-1/TRBV3-2	TRBJ2-1	NA	CASSHRAQMETYNEQFF	TGTGCCAGCAGCCACCGAGCCCAGATGGAGACCTACAATGAGCAGTTCTTC
TRBD2	TRBV27	TRBJ2-3	NA	CASSPYPGLAATDTQYF	TGTGCCAGCAGTCCCTACCCGGGACTAGCGGCCACAGATACGCAGTATTTT